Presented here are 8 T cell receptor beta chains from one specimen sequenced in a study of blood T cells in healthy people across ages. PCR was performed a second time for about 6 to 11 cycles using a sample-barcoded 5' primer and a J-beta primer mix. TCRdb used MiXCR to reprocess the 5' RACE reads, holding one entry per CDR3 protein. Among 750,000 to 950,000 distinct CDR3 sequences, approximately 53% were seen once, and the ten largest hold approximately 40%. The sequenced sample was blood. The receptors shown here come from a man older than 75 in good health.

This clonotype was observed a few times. In nucleotides, the CDR3 is TGTGCCAGCAGCCAAGAAGCAGGGGCAGGAGGGGCCAACGTCCTGACTTTC. Translation gives CASSQEAGAGGANVLTF. The V gene is TRBV4-2, the J gene TRBJ2-6; D is possibly TRBD1 (6 bases). The germline V gene encodes CDR1 LGHNA and CDR2 YNFKEQ. The CDR3 totals 17 residues. V lost 0 bases, J lost 4 bases, and 13 bases lay in between.

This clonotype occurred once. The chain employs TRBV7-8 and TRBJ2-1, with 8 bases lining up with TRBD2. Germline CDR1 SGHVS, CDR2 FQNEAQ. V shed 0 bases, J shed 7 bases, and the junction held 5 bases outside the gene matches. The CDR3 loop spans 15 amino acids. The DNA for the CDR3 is TGTGCCAGCAGCTTAGCTCCGGGAGGGCCTAATGAGCAGTTCTTC. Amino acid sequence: CASSLAPGGPNEQFF.

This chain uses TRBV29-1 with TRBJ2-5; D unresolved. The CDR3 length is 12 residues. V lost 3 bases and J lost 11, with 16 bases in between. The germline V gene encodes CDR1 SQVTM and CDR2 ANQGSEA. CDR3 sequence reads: CSVEGISNEQYF. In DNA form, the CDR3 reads TGCAGCGTTGAGGGGATAAGCAATGAGCAGTACTTC.

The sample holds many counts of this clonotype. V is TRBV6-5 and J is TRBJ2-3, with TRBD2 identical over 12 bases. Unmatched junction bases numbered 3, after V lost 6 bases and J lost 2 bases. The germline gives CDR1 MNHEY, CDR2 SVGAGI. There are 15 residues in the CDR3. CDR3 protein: CASRTSGGPTDTQYF. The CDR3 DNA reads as TGTGCCAGCAGGACTAGCGGGGGCCCCACAGATACGCAGTATTTT.

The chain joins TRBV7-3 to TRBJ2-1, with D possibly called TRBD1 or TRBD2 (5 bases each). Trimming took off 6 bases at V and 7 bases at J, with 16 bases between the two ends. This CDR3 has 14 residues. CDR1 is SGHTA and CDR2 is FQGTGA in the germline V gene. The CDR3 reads CASSHPGPSNEQFF. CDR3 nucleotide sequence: TGTGCCAGCAGTCATCCGGGACCATCGAATGAGCAGTTCTTC.

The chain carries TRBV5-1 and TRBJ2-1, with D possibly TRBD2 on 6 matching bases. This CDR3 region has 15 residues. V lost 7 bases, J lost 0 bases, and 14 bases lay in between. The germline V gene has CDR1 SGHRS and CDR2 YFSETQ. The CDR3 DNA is TGCGCCAGCGACCCGGGAGAGAGCTCCTACAATGAGCAGTTCTTC. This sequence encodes CASDPGESSYNEQFF.

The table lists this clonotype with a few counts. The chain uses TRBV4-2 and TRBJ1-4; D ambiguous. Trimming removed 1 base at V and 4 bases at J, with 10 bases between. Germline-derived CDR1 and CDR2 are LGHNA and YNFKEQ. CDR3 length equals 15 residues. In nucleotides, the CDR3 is TGTGCCAGCAGCCAAGTTAGGCCCCTTAATGAAAAACTGTTTTTT. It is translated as CASSQVRPLNEKLFF.

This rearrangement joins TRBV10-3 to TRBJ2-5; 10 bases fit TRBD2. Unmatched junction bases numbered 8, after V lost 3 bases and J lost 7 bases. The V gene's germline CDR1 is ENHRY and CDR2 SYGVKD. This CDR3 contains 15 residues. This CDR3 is CAISERLAGVVTQYF. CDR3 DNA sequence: TGTGCCATCAGTGAACGGCTAGCGGGAGTCGTGACCCAGTACTTC.